This T cell receptor (beta chain) is from a study of OX40 agonist ivuxolimab in advanced cancers. The germline gives CDR1 SGHTA, CDR2 FQGNSA. CDR3 length: 15 residues. V dropped 6 bases and J dropped 7 bases, with 19 bases sitting between them. Clones were sequenced by immunoSEQ multiplex PCR, and TCRdb holds only the in-frame ones, with some missing. The data show about 80,000 clones, with more than 75% seen just once and more than 0.45% held by the top ten. Blood draws occurred at baseline, cycle 4 day 1, and cycle 7 day 1. The TCR sequence derives from an adult with an advanced solid tumor such as melanoma, head and neck, liver or kidney cancer. The chain carries TRBV7-2 and TRBJ1-3; D may be TRBD1 (5 bases). Sequencing used CD4+ or CD8+ T cells sorted from blood, obtained in a trial of the OX40 agonist ivuxolimab. DNA for the CDR3: TGTGCCAGCAGTCGACTGGGGGGACTAGATAACACCATATATTTT. The encoded protein is CASSRLGGLDNTIYF.